The 18 T cell receptor beta chains presented below share a single source sample, sequenced in a study of response to subunit inactivated influenza vaccine. TCRdb fed the RT-PCR reads into MiXCR, producing one record per CDR3 protein. The sample includes more than 500,000 distinct CDR3 sequences, around 11% of them seen just once. The sample was also reused in another study, on T cells expressing NK-cell markers. That study reports: Researchers built TCR beta cDNA using 5'RACE template switching with UMIs.

The starting material was PBMCs from blood, obtained on the day of vaccination. These receptors originate from a man aged 45-65 years who received an inactivated influenza vaccine.

Worth noting for this clonotype: One end of the junction does not line up with germline, which may come from a read error. CDR3: CACSSPGDVKFF. CDR3 coding DNA: TGTGCCTGCAGTTCCCCCGGGGACGTAAAGTTCTTC. The rearrangement uses TRBV12-3 or TRBV12-4 and TRBJ2-1; either TRBD1 or TRBD2 may supply D (5 bases each). This CDR3 comprises 12 residues.

This clonotype occurred many times. This sequence joins TRBV29-1 and TRBJ2-2; D not resolved. CDR3 length: 16 residues. With 0 bases removed from V and 2 bases from J, the gap between germline ends came to 13 bases. Germline CDR1 and CDR2: SQVTM and ANQGSEA. The CDR3 loop reads CSVEDRRFGNTGELFF. CDR3 nucleotide sequence: TGCAGCGTTGAAGATCGACGGTTCGGCAACACCGGGGAGCTGTTTTTT.

This clonotype occurred a few times. The V gene is TRBV27, the J gene TRBJ1-2, with 10 bases fitting TRBD1. V was pared by 0 bases and J by 6 bases, with 10 bases of the junction left unmatched. CDR1 and CDR2 (germline): MNHEY, SMNVEV (reference sequence). The CDR3 runs to 17 residues. Written as DNA, the CDR3 is TGTGCCAGCAGTTTATCGGAGACAGGGGGCTTAGTCGATGGCTACACCTTC. It translates to CASSLSETGGLVDGYTF.

This clonotype has just a few counts. The rearrangement uses TRBV20-1 and TRBJ2-3; 7 bases are shared with TRBD1. V was pared by 1 base and J by 6 bases, with 7 bases of the junction left unmatched. The CDR3 has 14 amino acids. The germline V gene encodes CDR1 DFQATT and CDR2 SNEGSKA (reference sequence). In DNA, the CDR3 is TGCAGTGCTAGAGCAGAACAGGGGTCCGATACGCAGTATTTT. Translation gives CSARAEQGSDTQYF.

At least ten counts were recorded for this clonotype. This chain joins TRBV12-3 or TRBV12-4 and TRBJ2-1, with 8 bases lining up with TRBD1. CDR3 length: 15 residues. The V gene end was trimmed by 2 bases and the J gene end by 7 bases; junction bases not matched to a gene: 7. The CDR3 DNA reads TGTGCCAGCAGTTTAAACAGGGGGAAGTCAAATGAGCAGTTCTTC. Protein: CASSLNRGKSNEQFF.

The chain combines TRBV12-3 or TRBV12-4 with TRBJ2-3; D perhaps matches TRBD1 (6 bases). The V and J ends lost 7 bases and 2 bases respectively, with 16 bases between them. The CDR3 extends over 15 amino acids. The DNA for the CDR3 is TGTGCCAGCACCCGTCCCCCAGGGGCCACAGATACGCAGTATTTT. Protein: CASTRPPGATDTQYF.

V is TRBV7-9 and J is TRBJ2-7, with 12 positions matching TRBD2. The trim removed 5 bases at V and 5 bases at J, leaving 7 bases unmatched. Germline CDR1 is SEHNR and CDR2 is FQNEAQ (reference sequence). This CDR3 is 15 amino acids long. The CDR3 protein is CASSKGLAGWDEQYF. The CDR3 nucleotides read TGTGCCAGCAGCAAAGGACTAGCGGGATGGGACGAGCAGTACTTC.

In its sample, this clonotype was seen a few times. This chain joins TRBV12-3 or TRBV12-4 and TRBJ2-5; 9 nucleotides line up with TRBD2. The CDR3 covers 18 residues. V gave up 3 bases and J gave up 5 bases; unmatched junction bases: 16. The DNA for the CDR3 is TGTGCCAGCAGTTTTAAATTCGTGACTAGCGGAAGTGGGGAGACCCAGTACTTC. This translates into CASSFKFVTSGSGETQYF.

This clonotype was seen a few times. This sequence joins TRBV20-1 and TRBJ2-1; D is undetermined. The V and J ends lost 6 bases and 0 bases respectively, with 12 bases between them. CDR3 length equals 14 residues. Germline CDR1 DFQATT, CDR2 SNEGSKA (reference sequence). Here the CDR3 reads CSAETVSSYNEQFF. CDR3 in DNA: TGCAGTGCAGAGACTGTGAGCTCCTACAATGAGCAGTTCTTC.

The chain recombines TRBV6-2 or TRBV6-3 with TRBJ1-5; D is perhaps TRBD1 (6 bases). V was trimmed by 10 bases and J by 1 base, leaving 23 bases between them. The germline CDR1 and CDR2 sequences are MNHEY and SVGEGT. The CDR3 contains 17 residues. The CDR3 coding sequence is TGTGCCACCAACCAAGACAGGAGAAAGAGGAGCAATCAGCCCCAGCATTTT. Its translation is CATNQDRRKRSNQPQHF.

The chain recombines TRBV5-1 with TRBJ2-3, with 11 positions matching TRBD2. Germline V gene sequence: CDR1 SGHRS, CDR2 YFSETQ. J lost 0 bases, V lost 5 bases, and 8 bases had no gene match. The CDR3 covers 17 residues. Here the CDR3 reads CASRPRIAGGSTDTQYF. DNA of the CDR3: TGCGCCAGCAGACCCCGTATAGCGGGGGGGAGCACAGATACGCAGTATTTT.

This clonotype was detected a few times. V usage is TRBV4-2 and J usage is TRBJ2-1; possibly TRBD1 for D (5 bases). Trimming shortened V by 5 bases and J by 0 bases, and 11 bases separated the two germline ends. Germline-derived CDR1 and CDR2 are LGHNA and YNFKEQ. The CDR3 is made up of 15 amino acids. The CDR3 loop reads CASSIQVRSYNEQFF. CDR3 nucleotides: TGTGCCAGCAGCATACAGGTTCGCTCCTACAATGAGCAGTTCTTC.

This clonotype was seen more than once but under ten times. The chain employs TRBV12-3 or TRBV12-4 and TRBJ1-4; TRBD1 matches 11 bases. The CDR3 has 15 residues. After removal of 3 bases from V and 8 bases from J, the junction contained 5 bases not matched to a gene. CDR3 sequence: CASSFSGQGGEKLFF. CDR3 nucleotide sequence: TGTGCCAGCAGTTTTTCGGGACAGGGGGGGGAAAAACTGTTTTTT.

The rearrangement uses TRBV6-5 and TRBJ2-6, with D unclear. Germline lookup yields CDR1 MNHEY and CDR2 SVGAGI. CDR3 size: 16 residues. Trimming removed 3 bases from V and 0 bases from J, with 9 bases in between. The CDR3 is CASSYTAFSGANVLTF. CDR3 bases: TGTGCCAGCAGTTATACAGCATTCTCTGGGGCCAACGTCCTGACTTTC.

Concerning this clonotype: The CDR3 carries no conserved terminal phenylalanine or tryptophan, so it likely arises from a read error. The chain uses TRBV29-1 and TRBJ2-7; 7 nucleotides line up with TRBD1. The CDR3 covers 12 residues. The germline CDR1 and CDR2 sequences are SQVTM and ANQGSEA. Trimming cost V 4 bases and J 0 bases; bases outside gene matches: 0. The CDR3 DNA sequence: TGCAGCGTTGGGACAGGCTCCTACGAGCAGTACATC. Its protein product is CSVGTGSYEQYI.

The table lists this clonotype with a few counts. This may be a read error: a much more frequent sequence differs by one nucleotide. This sequence joins TRBV27 and TRBJ2-7, with TRBD1 matching over 9 bases. The germline V gene has CDR1 MNHEY and CDR2 SMNVEV (reference sequence). J lost 3 bases, V lost 2 bases, and 2 bases had no gene match. The CDR3 covers 14 residues. This chain's CDR3 is CASSLETGGYEQYF. The CDR3 DNA sequence: TGTGCCAGCAGTTTAGAGACAGGGGGCTACGAGCAGTACTTC.

CDR3 residues: CASSSQRQGNEQFF. The CDR3 DNA sequence: TGCGCCAGCAGTTCCCAACGACAGGGGAATGAGCAGTTCTTC. This chain joins TRBV5-1 and TRBJ2-1; 8 nucleotides line up with TRBD1. The germline V gene encodes CDR1 SGHRS and CDR2 YFSETQ. This CDR3 is 14 amino acids long. V lost 5 bases and J lost 7; bases outside the gene matches: 8.

This clonotype was seen only a few times. The chain uses TRBV6-6 and TRBJ2-1; D is unclear. V lost 1 base and J lost 8, with 3 bases in between. Germline values: CDR1 MNHNY, CDR2 SVGAGI (reference sequence). The CDR3 contains 11 residues. Written as DNA, the CDR3 is TGTGCCAGCAGTTACTTGGATGAGCAGTTCTTC. Amino acids: CASSYLDEQFF.